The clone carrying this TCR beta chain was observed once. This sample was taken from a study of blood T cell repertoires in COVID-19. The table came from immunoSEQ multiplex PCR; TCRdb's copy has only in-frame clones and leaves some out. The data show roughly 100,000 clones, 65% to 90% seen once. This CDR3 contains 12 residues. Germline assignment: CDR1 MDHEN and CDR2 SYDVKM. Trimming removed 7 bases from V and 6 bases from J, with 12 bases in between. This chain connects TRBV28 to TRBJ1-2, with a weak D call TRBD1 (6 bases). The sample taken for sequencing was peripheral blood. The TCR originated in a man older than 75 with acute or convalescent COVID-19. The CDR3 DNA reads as TGTGCCAGCACCCGAAGGACAGATGGCTACACCTTC. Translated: CASTRRTDGYTF.